This T cell receptor beta chain was recovered during a study of T cell changes during pregnancy in multiple sclerosis. The V end lost 6 bases, the J end lost 5 bases, and 12 bases lay between the germline ends. CDR3 length: 12 residues. Looked up from germline, CDR1 is SGHRS and CDR2 is YFSETQ. The table came from immunoSEQ multiplex PCR; TCRdb's copy has only in-frame clones and leaves some out. The sample shows under 110,000 clones, about nine tenths of them seen only once. The sequencing used peripheral blood, collected in the second trimester of pregnancy. This clonotype originated in a female donor with multiple sclerosis, enrolled in a pregnancy study. V is TRBV5-1 and J is TRBJ2-7, with a weak D call TRBD2 (6 bases). CDR3: CASNEGGNEQYF. The DNA for the CDR3 is TGCGCCAGCAATGAGGGCGGGAACGAGCAGTACTTC.